Listed below are T cell receptor beta chains from one sample, sequenced in a study of T cell responses to AZD1222 COVID-19 vaccine. Clones were read by immunoSEQ multiplex PCR, and TCRdb kept only the in-frame ones, dropping some. In the table there are 150,000 or so clones, 90% of which are singletons. The specimen was peripheral blood, collected 28 days after the second AZD1222 dose. The receptors come from an adult who received the AZD1222 COVID-19 vaccine. The CDR3 runs from the conserved cysteine through the conserved F or W. D genes are given only for firm matches. Size values are once, few and many counts, or a class for expanded clones, and some rows have none.

d_call	j_call	v_call	cdr3_length	clone_size	cdr3_aa	cdr3_nt
TRBD1	TRBJ1-4	TRBV15	16	-	CATSSYRQGTNEKLFF	TGTGCCACCAGCAGCTACCGACAGGGAACTAATGAAAAACTGTTTTTT
-	TRBJ2-3	TRBV7-9	15	once	CASSLVGGIGDTQYF	TGTGCCAGCAGCTTAGTCGGAGGCATTGGAGATACGCAGTATTTT
-	TRBJ1-1	TRBV3-1/TRBV3-2	14	-	CASSSGLRNTEAFF	TGTGCCAGCAGCTCGGGACTCCGGAACACTGAAGCTTTCTTT
-	TRBJ1-6	TRBV11-2	14	-	CASSPQRTGFTLHF	TGTGCCAGCAGCCCACAAAGGACGGGATTCACCCTCCACTTT
-	TRBJ2-1	TRBV29-1	14	-	CSVKVRSSYNEQFF	TGCAGCGTCAAAGTCAGGAGCTCCTACAATGAGCAGTTCTTC
-	TRBJ1-1	TRBV5-1	13	-	CASSPAMNTEAFF	TGCGCCAGCAGCCCCGCTATGAACACTGAAGCTTTCTTT
TRBD1	TRBJ1-1	TRBV2	17	-	CASSERQGAVMNTEAFF	TGTGCCAGCAGTGAAAGACAGGGGGCGGTGATGAACACTGAAGCTTTCTTT
-	TRBJ1-5	TRBV7-4	16	-	CASSLVGPGRNQPQHF	TGTGCCAGCAGCTTAGTTGGACCGGGTAGAAATCAGCCCCAGCATTTT
-	TRBJ1-2	TRBV24-1	13	-	CATSDFYGVGYTF	TGTGCCACCAGTGATTTCTACGGGGTCGGCTACACCTTC
TRBD2	TRBJ2-3	TRBV5-1	18	-	CASSLVASGGPSTDTQYF	TGCGCCAGCAGCTTGGTCGCTAGCGGGGGGCCTAGCACAGATACGCAGTATTTT
-	TRBJ2-3	TRBV1	15	-	CTSSHIANGGAAQYF	TGCACCAGCAGCCATATCGCGAACGGGGGGGCGGCGCAGTATTTT
-	TRBJ1-2	TRBV6-5	11	-	CASGPAGAYTF	TGTGCCAGCGGGCCTGCAGGGGCCTACACCTTC
TRBD1	TRBJ2-1	TRBV4-1	14	once	CASSQEDRDNEQFF	TGCGCCAGCAGCCAAGAAGACAGGGACAATGAGCAGTTCTTC
-	TRBJ1-6	TRBV28	14	few	CASSLGQGISPLHF	TGTGCCAGCAGTTTAGGCCAGGGTATCTCACCCCTCCACTTT
-	TRBJ2-2	TRBV7-2	15	-	CASSLGRTYSGELFF	TGTGCCAGCAGCTTAGGGCGGACGTATTCCGGGGAGCTGTTTTTT
-	TRBJ2-1	TRBV19	12	few	CASSMGPNEQFF	TGTGCCAGTAGTATGGGCCCCAATGAGCAGTTCTTC
-	TRBJ1-2	TRBV15	17	-	CATSRDYQVEGNYGYTF	TGTGCCACCAGCAGAGATTATCAGGTGGAGGGGAACTATGGCTACACCTTC
-	TRBJ2-7	TRBV18	14	-	CASSPIGAIYEQYF	TGTGCCAGCTCACCCATAGGGGCCATATACGAGCAGTACTTC
TRBD1	TRBJ2-3	TRBV5-8	15	-	CASSFLQGVGDTQYF	TGTGCCAGCAGCTTTTTACAGGGGGTTGGAGATACGCAGTATTTT
TRBD2	TRBJ2-1	TRBV7-3	16	-	CASSSGLAGLYNEQFF	TGTGCCAGCAGCTCAGGACTAGCGGGCCTCTACAATGAGCAGTTCTTC
-	TRBJ1-1	TRBV7-9	18	-	CASRAPRRTHLRNTEAFF	TGTGCCAGCAGGGCCCCCAGGCGGACTCATCTAAGGAACACTGAAGCTTTCTTT
-	TRBJ2-1	TRBV5-1	16	-	CASSFMRGAEHNEQFF	TGCGCCAGCAGCTTTATGCGGGGCGCAGAGCACAATGAGCAGTTCTTC
TRBD2	TRBJ2-5	TRBV6-5	13	-	CASRPSGGQTQYF	TGTGCCAGCAGACCTAGCGGGGGGCAGACCCAGTACTTC
-	TRBJ1-4	TRBV7-2	13	-	CASSSSSNEKLFF	TGTGCCAGCAGCTCCTCCTCTAATGAAAAACTGTTTTTT
-	TRBJ1-3	TRBV5-1	16	-	CASSLGYRASGNTIYF	TGCGCCAGCAGCTTGGGCTACAGGGCGAGCGGAAATACCATATATTTT
TRBD1	TRBJ1-5	TRBV18	13	once	CASSQDRVQPQHF	TGTGCCAGCTCACAAGACAGGGTTCAGCCCCAGCATTTT
TRBD2	TRBJ2-5	TRBV6-2/TRBV6-3	20	-	CASSYRLPASGRSYQETQYF	TGTGCCAGCAGTTACCGACTACCGGCTAGCGGGAGGTCGTACCAAGAGACCCAGTACTTC
-	TRBJ2-7	TRBV10-2	14	-	CASSMDSRSYEQYF	TGCGCCAGCAGTATGGACTCCCGCTCCTACGAGCAGTACTTC
TRBD2	TRBJ2-7	TRBV30	15	-	CAWSILAGGGDEQYF	TGTGCCTGGAGTATTCTAGCGGGAGGAGGGGACGAGCAGTACTTC
-	TRBJ2-5	TRBV7-2	12	-	CASSVPHETQYF	TGTGCCAGCAGCGTACCCCACGAGACCCAGTACTTC
TRBD1	TRBJ1-4	TRBV28	15	-	CASSLSGTGFEKLFF	TGTGCCAGCAGTTTGAGTGGGACAGGGTTTGAAAAACTGTTTTTT
-	TRBJ1-2	TRBV9	14	-	CASSVSTNNYGYTF	TGTGCCAGCAGCGTATCGACGAATAACTATGGCTACACCTTC
-	TRBJ2-2	TRBV3-1/TRBV3-2	15	-	CASSSRGFSTGELFF	TGTGCCAGCAGCTCCCGGGGTTTCAGCACCGGGGAGCTGTTTTTT
TRBD1	TRBJ1-4	TRBV5-1	15	-	CASSSGTVWAQKLFF	TGCGCCAGCAGCTCGGGGACAGTTTGGGCCCAAAAACTGTTTTTT
-	TRBJ1-5	TRBV6-4	15	-	CASRIPGLQNQPQHF	TGTGCCAGCAGGATACCGGGCCTACAAAATCAGCCCCAGCATTTT
-	TRBJ1-2	TRBV7-9	15	-	CASSQNQGQRGDFTF	TGTGCCAGCAGCCAGAACCAGGGACAAAGGGGGGATTTCACCTTC
-	TRBJ1-4	TRBV3-1/TRBV3-2	15	-	CASSLRGTTNEKLFF	TGTGCCAGCAGCCTTCGAGGGACAACTAATGAAAAACTGTTTTTT
-	TRBJ2-1	TRBV15	17	-	CATSRDWGGTLYNEQFF	TGTGCCACCAGCAGAGATTGGGGGGGGACACTTTACAATGAGCAGTTCTTC
TRBD1	TRBJ1-2	TRBV7-6	15	-	CASSFDVQGEYGYTF	TGTGCCAGCAGCTTCGATGTGCAGGGGGAGTATGGCTACACCTTC
-	TRBJ2-1	TRBV4-2	16	-	CASSQVGRDTNNEQFF	TGTGCCAGCAGCCAAGTTGGCAGGGATACAAACAATGAGCAGTTCTTC
TRBD2	TRBJ2-5	TRBV4-3	18	-	CASSQEGLAGSGGETQYF	TGCGCCAGCAGCCAAGAAGGACTAGCGGGGAGCGGAGGGGAGACCCAGTACTTC
-	TRBJ2-1	TRBV19	12	-	CASSMGYNEQFF	TGTGCCAGTAGTATGGGCTACAATGAGCAGTTCTTC
TRBD1	TRBJ1-5	TRBV6-4	13	-	CASSATGGQPQHF	TGTGCCAGCAGTGCGACAGGGGGCCAGCCCCAGCATTTT
TRBD1	TRBJ1-2	TRBV28	16	-	CASRTTGTGLYYGYTF	TGTGCCAGCAGAACGACCGGGACAGGGTTATACTATGGCTACACCTTC
-	TRBJ1-1	TRBV5-1	13	-	CASSLKTNTEAFF	TGCGCCAGCAGCTTGAAGACGAACACTGAAGCTTTCTTT
-	TRBJ1-6	TRBV5-4	14	-	CASSWAGQGSPLHF	TGTGCCAGCAGCTGGGCGGGCCAAGGATCACCCCTCCACTTT
-	TRBJ2-1	TRBV24-1	13	-	CATSDSGGNEQFF	TGTGCCACCAGTGATTCCGGGGGCAATGAGCAGTTCTTC
-	TRBJ1-5	TRBV6-5	14	-	CASSLGIRNQPQHF	TGTGCCAGCAGTCTCGGGATCCGGAATCAGCCCCAGCATTTT
TRBD1	TRBJ1-5	TRBV19	14	-	CASSLTGANQPQHF	TGTGCCAGTAGTTTGACAGGGGCCAATCAGCCCCAGCATTTT
-	TRBJ2-2	TRBV3-1/TRBV3-2	13	-	CASSSRVTGELFF	TGTGCCAGCAGTTCCAGGGTCACCGGGGAGCTGTTTTTT
-	TRBJ1-2	TRBV7-2	14	once	CASSLDGPVYGYTF	TGTGCCAGCAGCTTAGACGGGCCAGTATATGGCTACACCTTC
-	TRBJ2-3	TRBV3-1/TRBV3-2	12	-	CASSQERDTQYF	TGTGCCAGCAGCCAAGAGAGAGATACGCAGTATTTT
-	TRBJ2-3	TRBV4-2	17	-	CASSQGVGTGGGDTQYF	TGTGCCAGCAGCCAAGGGGTGGGAACAGGTGGTGGAGATACGCAGTATTTT
-	TRBJ1-2	TRBV19	17	few	CASSIGGSRDYDYGYTF	TGTGCCAGTAGTATCGGGGGGAGCAGGGATTACGACTATGGCTACACCTTC
TRBD2	TRBJ2-1	TRBV10-3	15	-	CAISELLAGESEQFF	TGTGCCATCAGTGAGCTACTAGCGGGAGAGAGTGAGCAGTTCTTC
-	TRBJ1-5	TRBV5-6	13	-	CASSVRRGQPQHF	TGTGCCAGCAGCGTGAGACGAGGTCAGCCCCAGCATTTT
TRBD1	TRBJ1-2	TRBV10-3	13	-	CAISEVQGDGYTF	TGTGCCATCAGTGAGGTGCAGGGGGATGGCTACACCTTC